The T cell receptor (beta chain) under discussion was sequenced for a study of blood T cell repertoires in COVID-19. Per the original data handling: From reference gene primer amplification, estimates of nucleated cell counts were derived. The method was immunoSEQ multiplex PCR; TCRdb's version includes in-frame clones alone and lacks a portion of them. V, J and clone size are taken as reported in that table, and D and trimming were inferred from the DNA itself. The sample shows some 430,000 clones, around 90% of them seen only once. This clone was seen a handful of times. The CDR3 runs to 14 residues. Germline assignment: CDR1 SEHNR and CDR2 FQNEAQ (reference sequence). With 5 bases removed from V and 7 bases from J, the gap between germline ends came to 14 bases. Donors in Cohort 3 who had recovered were those with two negative PCRs, healthcare professional clearance, or resolution of their symptoms.

The chain recombines TRBV7-9 with TRBJ1-4, with D unclear. The TCR originated in a man younger than 35 who had recovered from COVID-19. Sequenced: PBMCs or T cells enriched from blood (not recorded which). The chain's CDR3 is CASSLGSPGEKLFF. The CDR3, as DNA: TGTGCCAGCAGCCTCGGGTCCCCCGGTGAAAAACTGTTTTTT.